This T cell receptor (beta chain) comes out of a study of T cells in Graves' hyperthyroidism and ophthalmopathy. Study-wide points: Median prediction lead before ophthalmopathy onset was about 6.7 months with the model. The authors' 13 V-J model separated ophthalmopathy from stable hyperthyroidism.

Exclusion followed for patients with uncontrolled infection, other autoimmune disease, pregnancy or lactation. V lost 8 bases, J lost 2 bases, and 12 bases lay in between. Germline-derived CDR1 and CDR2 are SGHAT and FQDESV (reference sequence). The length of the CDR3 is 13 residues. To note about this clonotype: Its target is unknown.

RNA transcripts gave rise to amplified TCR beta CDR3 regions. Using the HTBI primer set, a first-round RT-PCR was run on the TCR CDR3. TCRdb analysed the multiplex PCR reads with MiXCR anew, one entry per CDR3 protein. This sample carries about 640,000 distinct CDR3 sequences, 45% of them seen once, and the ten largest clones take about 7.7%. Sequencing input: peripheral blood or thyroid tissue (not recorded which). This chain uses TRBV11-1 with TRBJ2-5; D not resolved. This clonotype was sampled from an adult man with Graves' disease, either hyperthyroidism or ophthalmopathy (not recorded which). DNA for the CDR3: TGTGCCAGCGCAGACTCTCCACAAGAGACCCAGTACTTC. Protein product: CASADSPQETQYF.